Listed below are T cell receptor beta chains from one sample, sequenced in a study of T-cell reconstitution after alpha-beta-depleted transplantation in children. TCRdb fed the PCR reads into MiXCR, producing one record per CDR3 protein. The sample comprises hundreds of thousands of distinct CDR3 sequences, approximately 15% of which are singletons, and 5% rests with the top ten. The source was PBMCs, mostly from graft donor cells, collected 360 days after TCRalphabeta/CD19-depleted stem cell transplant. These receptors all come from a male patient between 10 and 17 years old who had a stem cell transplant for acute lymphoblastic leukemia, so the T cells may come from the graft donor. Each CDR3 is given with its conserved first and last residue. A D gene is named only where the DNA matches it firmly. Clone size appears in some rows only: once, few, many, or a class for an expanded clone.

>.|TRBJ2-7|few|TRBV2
CASTLDSPSTYEQYF
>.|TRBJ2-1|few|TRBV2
CASRADGYEQFF
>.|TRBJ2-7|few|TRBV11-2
CASSFVADFPYEQYF
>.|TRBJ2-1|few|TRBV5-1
CASSLPPTVVANEQFF
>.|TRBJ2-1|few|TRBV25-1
CASSDGLNYNEQFF
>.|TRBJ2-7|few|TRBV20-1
CSARDSGQGSHSYEQYF
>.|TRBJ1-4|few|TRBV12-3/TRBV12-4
CASSKQGLNEKLFF
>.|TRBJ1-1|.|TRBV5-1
CASSLYAGQREAFF
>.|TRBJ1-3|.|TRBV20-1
CSAPAGSSGNTIYF
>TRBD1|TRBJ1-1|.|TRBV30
CAWSVRGTGNTEAFF
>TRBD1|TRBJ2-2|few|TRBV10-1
CATGQTGGTGELFF
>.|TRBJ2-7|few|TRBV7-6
CASSLTVSSYEQYF
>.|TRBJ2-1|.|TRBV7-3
CASSLMGLVTYNEQFF
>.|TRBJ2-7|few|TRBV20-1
CSARRRPDYEQYF
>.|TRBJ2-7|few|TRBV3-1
CASSQDPDEQYF
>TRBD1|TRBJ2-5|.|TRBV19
CASTIGPGGQETQYF
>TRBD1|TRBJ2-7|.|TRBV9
CASSVAGTGTYEQYF
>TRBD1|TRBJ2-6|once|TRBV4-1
CASSPRDRGYRWANVLTF
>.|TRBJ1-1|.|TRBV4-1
CASSQETPPNTEAFF
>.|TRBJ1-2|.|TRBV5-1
CASSLMNSNYGYTF
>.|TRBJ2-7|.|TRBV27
CASSLSVWGYEQYF
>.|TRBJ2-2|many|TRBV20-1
CSARGSFPGELFF
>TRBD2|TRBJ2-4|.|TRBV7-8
CASSPSYRSSGWANIQYF
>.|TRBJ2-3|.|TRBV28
CATPGPNTDTQYF
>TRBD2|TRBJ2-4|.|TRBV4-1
CASSQDQREWAKNIQYF
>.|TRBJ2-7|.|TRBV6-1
CASSPLPGSGEQYF
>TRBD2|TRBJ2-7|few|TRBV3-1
CASRNSGISYEQYF
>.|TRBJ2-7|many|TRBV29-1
CSVKDFYEQYF
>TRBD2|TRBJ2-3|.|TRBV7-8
CASSLLAGRTDTQYF
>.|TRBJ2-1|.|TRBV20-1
CSAREEGKGFF
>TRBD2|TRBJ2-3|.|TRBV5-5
CASSYGLAPGSQYF
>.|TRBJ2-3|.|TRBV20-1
CSARASATTDTQYF
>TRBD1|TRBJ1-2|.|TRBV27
CASSFQGGNGYTF
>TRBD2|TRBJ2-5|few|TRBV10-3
CAISVAGLQETQYF
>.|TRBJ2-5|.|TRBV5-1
CASNLQGETQYF
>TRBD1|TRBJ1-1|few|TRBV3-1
CASSWGQGAEAFF
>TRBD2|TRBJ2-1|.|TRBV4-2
CASSQVLAVSYNEQFF
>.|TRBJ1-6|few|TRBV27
CASSFPRVDSPLHF
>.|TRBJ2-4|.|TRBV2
CASKVTENIQYF
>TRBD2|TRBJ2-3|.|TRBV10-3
CAPTSGASTDTQYF
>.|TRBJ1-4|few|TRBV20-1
CSAGQRGTEKLFF
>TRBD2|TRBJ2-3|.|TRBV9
CASSVGGGTSFRTQYF
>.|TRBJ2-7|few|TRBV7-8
CASSRAGLQLYYEQYF
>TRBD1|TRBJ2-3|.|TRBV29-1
CSVLDRGPDHPSTDTQYF
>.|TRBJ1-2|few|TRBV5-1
CASSLQGVYGYTF
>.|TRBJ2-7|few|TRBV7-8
CASRFGYEQYF
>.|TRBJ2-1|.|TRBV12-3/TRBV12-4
CASSELRRDGEQFF
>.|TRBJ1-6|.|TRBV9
CASSVGDTYNSPLHF
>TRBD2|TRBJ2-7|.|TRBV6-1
CASALGGSTLYEQYF
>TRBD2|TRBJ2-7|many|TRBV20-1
CSARREVSYEQYF
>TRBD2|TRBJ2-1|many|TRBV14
CASSLRTSGIDNEQFF
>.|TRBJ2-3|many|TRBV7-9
CASSLYGPGDTQYF
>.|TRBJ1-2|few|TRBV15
CATSRDLQVYGYTF
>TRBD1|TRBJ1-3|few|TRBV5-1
CASSWTSTGGRGNTIYF
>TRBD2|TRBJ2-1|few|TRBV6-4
CASSVQTSGRYNEQFF
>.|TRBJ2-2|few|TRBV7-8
CASSLFGPRAPGELFF